The present T cell receptor beta chain was sequenced within a study of T cells in Graves' hyperthyroidism and ophthalmopathy. Study results and caveats: Before onset, ophthalmopathy was predicted by the model a median roughly 6.8 months earlier.

V lost 0 bases and J lost 0, with 11 bases in between. The CDR3 covers 15 residues. Germline CDR1 is SQVTM and CDR2 is ANQGSEA. This clonotype was detected ten times or more. What it binds is not known. Used for diagnoses were clinical symptoms, serum thyroxine and TRAb, thyroid ultrasound and orbital computed tomography. Amplification of TCR beta CDR3 regions used RNA as the template. The HTBI primer set was used in a first-round RT-PCR of the TCR CDR3. In TCRdb, the multiplex PCR reads were re-called with MiXCR into one record per CDR3 protein. The sample holds hundreds of thousands of distinct CDR3 sequences, about 45% seen once.

This rearrangement joins TRBV29-1 to TRBJ1-1, with D perhaps matching TRBD1 (6 bases). The source is an adult man with Graves' disease, either hyperthyroidism or ophthalmopathy (not recorded which). Sample: peripheral blood or thyroid tissue (not recorded which). The CDR3 DNA reads TGCAGCGTTGAAGATGAACAGGGTGTGAACACTGAAGCTTTCTTT. As protein: CSVEDEQGVNTEAFF.